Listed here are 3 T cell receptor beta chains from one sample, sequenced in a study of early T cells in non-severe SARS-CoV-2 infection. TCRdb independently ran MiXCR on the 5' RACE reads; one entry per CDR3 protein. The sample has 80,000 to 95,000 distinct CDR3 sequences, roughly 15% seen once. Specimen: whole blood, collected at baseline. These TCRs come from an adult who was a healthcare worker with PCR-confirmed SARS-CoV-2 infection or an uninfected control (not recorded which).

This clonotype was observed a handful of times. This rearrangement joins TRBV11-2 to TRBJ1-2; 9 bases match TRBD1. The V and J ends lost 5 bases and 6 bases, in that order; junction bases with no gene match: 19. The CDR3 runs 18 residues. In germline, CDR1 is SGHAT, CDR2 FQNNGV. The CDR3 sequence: CASSRGPGQGKSPNGYTF. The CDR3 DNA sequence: TGTGCCAGCAGCCGAGGACCGGGACAGGGAAAATCCCCTAATGGCTACACCTTC.

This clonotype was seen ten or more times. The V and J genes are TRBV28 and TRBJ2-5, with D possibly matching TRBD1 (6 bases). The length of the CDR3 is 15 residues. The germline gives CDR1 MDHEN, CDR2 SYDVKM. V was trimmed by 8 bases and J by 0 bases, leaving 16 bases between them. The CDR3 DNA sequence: TGTGCCAGCGGACCCAACTACAGGGACCAAGAGACCCAGTACTTC. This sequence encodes CASGPNYRDQETQYF.

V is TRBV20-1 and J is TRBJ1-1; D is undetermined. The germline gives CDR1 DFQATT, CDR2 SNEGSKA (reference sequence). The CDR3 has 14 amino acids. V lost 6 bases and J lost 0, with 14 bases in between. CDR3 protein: CSAPTRLLNTEAFF. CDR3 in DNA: TGCAGTGCCCCTACCCGACTGCTGAACACTGAAGCTTTCTTT.